This T cell receptor beta chain was sequenced in a study of blood T cell repertoires in COVID-19. Study-level background: Collection of acute and convalescent COVID-19 samples took place in the United States, Italy and Spain.

The Seattle patients, enrolled during active infection, were followed longitudinally. In the original processing: Amplification of reference gene primers was used by the study to estimate nucleated cell counts. The protocol was immunoSEQ multiplex PCR, while the TCRdb copy is restricted to in-frame clones and leaves out a portion. From that table come the V and J calls and clone size; the DNA was used to work out D and trimming. The table includes about 430,000 clones, 80% to 90% detected once. CDR1 WSHSY and CDR2 SAAADI come from the germline V gene. The CDR3 runs to 15 residues. V was shortened by 0 bases and J by 2 bases, with 10 bases between the two germline ends.

The chain combines TRBV10-2 with TRBJ2-5, with TRBD2 as a possible D gene (6 bases). The receptor was isolated from a young man with COVID-19, enrolled during active disease. Sequenced input: peripheral blood. As DNA, the CDR3 is TGCGCCAGCAGTGAGTCTGGGCTAGCGCAAGAGACCCAGTACTTC. This codes for CASSESGLAQETQYF.